These 24 T cell receptor beta chains were sequenced from one sample in a study of shared clonotypes between healthy human individuals. Data came from immunoSEQ multiplex PCR; TCRdb stores just in-frame clones and leaves some out. The table has under 2,500,000 clones, approximately 96% seen once. Sequenced: naive CD4+ T cells sorted from blood. The subset denotes: CD45RA+ positively selected. The receptors stem from a man aged 18 to 30 in good health.

V is TRBV25-1 and J is TRBJ1-1; TRBD1 is a possible D gene (6 bases). V was trimmed by 3 bases and J by 1 base, leaving 12 bases between them. The CDR3 covers 15 residues. Germline V gene data show CDR1 as MGHDK and CDR2 as SYGVNS. The CDR3 here is CASSDPDSRNTEAFF. The CDR3 DNA reads TGTGCCAGCAGTGACCCGGACAGTCGGAACACTGAAGCTTTCTTT.

V is TRBV2 and J is TRBJ1-1; TRBD1 agrees at 7 bases. The CDR3 has 15 amino acids. Germline assignment: CDR1 SNHLY and CDR2 FYNNEI. With 7 bases clipped from V and 7 bases from J, the junction kept 15 bases outside the gene matches. The CDR3 sequence: CASIIFPTGDGEAFF. CDR3 sequence (DNA): TGTGCCAGCATAATATTCCCCACAGGGGATGGTGAAGCTTTCTTT.

The chain couples TRBV10-3 to TRBJ2-7; D is uncertain. CDR1 and CDR2 from the germline V gene are ENHRY and SYGVKD. This CDR3 has 13 amino acids. Trimming took off 4 bases at V and 0 bases at J, with 7 bases between the two ends. CDR3 residues: CAISGAASYEQYF. Written as DNA, the CDR3 is TGTGCCATCAGTGGGGCAGCCTCCTACGAGCAGTACTTC.

The J gene is TRBJ2-3, the V gene TRBV7-2; D remains unclear. Germline lookup yields CDR1 SGHTA and CDR2 FQGNSA. The CDR3 totals 13 residues. Trimming pared 3 bases from V and 8 bases from J, leaving 12 bases between. The CDR3 nucleotides are TGTGCCAGCAGCTTTTTTGAGGCGGCTACGCAGTATTTT. Its translation is CASSFFEAATQYF.

The chain carries TRBV9 and TRBJ2-7; D is uncertain. CDR3 length equals 17 residues. CDR1 SGDLS and CDR2 YYNGEE come from the germline V gene. Trimming removed 4 bases from V and 2 bases from J, with 22 bases in between. CDR3 bases: TGTGCCAGCAGCCCTCCACATTCGGCCTCCGTCCCCTACGAGCAGTACTTC. This sequence encodes CASSPPHSASVPYEQYF.

The J gene is TRBJ2-1, the V gene TRBV29-1; the match to TRBD2 covers 12 bases. V was pared by 6 bases and J by 9 bases, with 12 bases of the junction left unmatched. This CDR3 has 15 amino acids. Germline lookup yields CDR1 SQVTM and CDR2 ANQGSEA. This chain's CDR3 is CSVRMVLAGGGEQFF. CDR3 sequence (DNA): TGCAGCGTCCGAATGGTACTAGCGGGAGGTGGTGAGCAGTTCTTC.

CDR3 sequence (DNA): TGCGCCAGCAGCTATTCCGGTGATAGCAATCAGCCCCAGCATTTT. This translates into CASSYSGDSNQPQHF. J is TRBJ1-5 and V is TRBV5-1; D call uncertain. Germline assignment: CDR1 SGHRS and CDR2 YFSETQ. CDR3 size: 15 residues. V was shortened by 3 bases and J by 0 bases, with 10 bases between the two germline ends.

The chain combines TRBV7-8 with TRBJ2-1; D gene unclear. This CDR3 has 15 amino acids. V was cut by 1 base and J by 6 bases, with 13 bases left in between. The germline CDR1 and CDR2 sequences are SGHVS and FQNEAQ. The CDR3 coding sequence is TGTGCCAGCAGCTTAGTCTTACTTCTCGGCAATGAGCAGTTCTTC. Protein: CASSLVLLLGNEQFF.

This chain uses TRBV9 with TRBJ2-7; the D is unclear. CDR1 and CDR2 (germline): SGDLS, YYNGEE. This CDR3 has 15 residues. V was shortened by 0 bases and J by 2 bases, with 12 bases between the two germline ends. The CDR3 DNA is TGTGCCAGCAGCGTAGCCCCGACACTCGCCTACGAGCAGTACTTC. Translated, it gives CASSVAPTLAYEQYF.

The V call is TRBV9, the J call TRBJ2-1, with TRBD2 identical over 10 bases. The CDR3 sequence is 13 residues long. The V and J ends lost 7 bases and 4 bases, in that order; junction bases with no gene match: 2. The V gene's germline CDR1 is SGDLS and CDR2 YYNGEE. CDR3 in amino acids: CASRAGGYNEQFF. In nucleotides, the CDR3 is TGTGCCAGCCGAGCGGGAGGGTACAATGAGCAGTTCTTC.

This chain connects TRBV27 to TRBJ1-1; 12 bases map to TRBD1. Germline V gene lookup returns CDR1 MNHEY and CDR2 SMNVEV (reference sequence). The CDR3 totals 15 residues. The junction had 10 bases not matched to a gene; V was cut back by 9 bases and J by 5 bases. The CDR3 spells CARGTGGHRGTEAFF. CDR3 sequence (DNA): TGTGCCAGAGGGACAGGGGGCCATAGGGGAACTGAAGCTTTCTTT.

This sequence joins TRBV7-3 and TRBJ2-7; possibly TRBD1 for D (5 bases). The CDR3 consists of 15 residues. V was shortened by 5 bases and J by 5 bases, with 19 bases between the two germline ends. The germline CDR1 and CDR2 sequences are SGHTA and FQGTGA. CDR3 in amino acids: CASSPSGQGLDEQYF. DNA for the CDR3: TGTGCCAGCAGCCCGTCCGGGCAGGGTCTGGACGAGCAGTACTTC.

The chain uses TRBV7-2 and TRBJ2-7; maybe TRBD1 (5 bases). The CDR3 consists of 13 residues. Trimming took 5 bases from V and 10 from J, leaving 18 bases between them. Germline CDR1 SGHTA, CDR2 FQGNSA. CDR3 in amino acids: CASSPGRSQVQYF. The CDR3 region has the DNA TGTGCCAGCAGCCCAGGGCGCTCGCAAGTTCAGTACTTC.

The V and J genes are TRBV5-8 and TRBJ2-2; TRBD1 aligns across 12 bases. V lost 4 bases and J lost 6; bases outside the gene matches: 7. CDR1 is SGHTS, CDR2 YDEGEE, per germline. CDR3 length: 16 amino acids. CDR3 sequence: CASSKAGTGGPGELFF. DNA for the CDR3: TGTGCCAGCAGCAAGGCCGGGACAGGGGGCCCCGGGGAGCTGTTTTTT.

The chain carries TRBV30 and TRBJ1-5; D might be TRBD1 (6 bases). Germline V gives CDR1 GTSNPN, CDR2 SVGIG (reference sequence). Trimming left V 1 base short and J 1 base short, with 20 bases between. This CDR3 comprises 18 residues. The CDR3 region has the DNA TGTGCCTGGAGTGGCCATGCAGGGGATGTTTCGAGCAATCAGCCCCAGCATTTT. It is translated as CAWSGHAGDVSSNQPQHF.

The chain links TRBV7-8 to TRBJ2-3; no reliable D call. The CDR3 contains 12 residues. Germline V CDR1 and CDR2: SGHVS, FQNEAQ. V was trimmed by 7 bases and J by 7 bases, leaving 12 bases between them. CDR3 residues: CASTQNLNTQYF. CDR3 coding DNA: TGTGCCAGCACCCAAAACCTTAATACGCAGTATTTT.

This chain uses TRBV7-3 with TRBJ2-3; possible D gene TRBD1, 6 bases. V lost 4 bases and J lost 0, with 14 bases in between. CDR1 SGHTA and CDR2 FQGTGA come from the germline V gene. This CDR3 contains 16 residues. CDR3 amino acids: CASSSGGGFSTDTQYF. DNA of the CDR3: TGTGCCAGCAGCTCTGGGGGCGGGTTTAGCACAGATACGCAGTATTTT.

The genes are TRBV2 and TRBJ2-3; D not resolved. V shed 8 bases and J shed 1 base, with 10 bases lying between them. The CDR3 contains 13 residues. Germline CDR1 SNHLY, CDR2 FYNNEI. CDR3: CASLGRRTDTQYF. As DNA, the CDR3 is TGTGCCAGCCTTGGGCGACGCACAGATACGCAGTATTTT.

The chain uses TRBV9 and TRBJ1-2, with 7 bases fitting TRBD1. Germline V gene sequence: CDR1 SGDLS, CDR2 YYNGEE. This CDR3 spans 14 amino acids. V gave up 4 bases and J gave up 1 base; unmatched junction bases: 4. CDR3 in amino acids: CASSSGTVNYGYTF. CDR3 nucleotides: TGTGCCAGCAGCTCCGGGACAGTTAACTATGGCTACACCTTC.

V and J are TRBV29-1 and TRBJ2-3, with D hard to call. Germline CDR1 reads SQVTM; CDR2 reads ANQGSEA. V was shortened by 7 bases and J by 2 bases, with 16 bases between the two germline ends. The CDR3 loop spans 14 amino acids. The CDR3 is CSANLLENTDTQYF. The DNA of the CDR3 is TGCAGCGCTAATCTTTTGGAGAACACAGATACGCAGTATTTT.

This sequence joins TRBV5-4 and TRBJ2-7, with a possible D match to TRBD1 (5 bases). Trimming left V 0 bases short and J 4 bases short, with 11 bases between. CDR1 and CDR2 from the germline V gene are SGHNT and YYREEE (reference sequence). The CDR3 has 14 residues. CDR3 sequence: CASSLVDTSYEQYF. In DNA, the CDR3 is TGTGCCAGCAGCTTGGTGGACACCTCTTACGAGCAGTACTTC.

J is TRBJ1-4 and V is TRBV5-1, with D maybe TRBD1 (5 bases). The CDR3 extends over 15 amino acids. V was trimmed by 6 bases and J by 3 bases, leaving 15 bases between them. Per germline, CDR1 SGHRS and CDR2 YFSETQ. CDR3: CASTSRGRPNEKLFF. Written as DNA, the CDR3 is TGCGCCAGCACCTCTAGGGGACGGCCTAATGAAAAACTGTTTTTT.

The chain combines TRBV29-1 with TRBJ2-7; D perhaps matches TRBD1 (6 bases). Per the germline V gene, CDR1 is SQVTM and CDR2 is ANQGSEA. V was trimmed by 6 bases and J by 0 bases, leaving 15 bases between them. The CDR3 runs 14 residues. CDR3 sequence: CSVIQGTVSYEQYF. CDR3 sequence (DNA): TGCAGCGTGATACAGGGCACGGTCTCCTACGAGCAGTACTTC.

Concerning this clone itself: In the same sample, other DNA sequences code for this CDR3. The V and J genes are TRBV5-6 and TRBJ2-3; 7 nucleotides agree with TRBD1. The CDR3 length is 15 residues. Germline V gene lookup returns CDR1 SGHDT and CDR2 YYEEEE. Unmatched junction bases numbered 3, after V lost 0 bases and J lost 2 bases. Here the CDR3 reads CASSLEGGPTDTQYF. The CDR3 region has the DNA TGTGCCAGCAGCTTGGAAGGGGGCCCCACAGATACGCAGTATTTT.